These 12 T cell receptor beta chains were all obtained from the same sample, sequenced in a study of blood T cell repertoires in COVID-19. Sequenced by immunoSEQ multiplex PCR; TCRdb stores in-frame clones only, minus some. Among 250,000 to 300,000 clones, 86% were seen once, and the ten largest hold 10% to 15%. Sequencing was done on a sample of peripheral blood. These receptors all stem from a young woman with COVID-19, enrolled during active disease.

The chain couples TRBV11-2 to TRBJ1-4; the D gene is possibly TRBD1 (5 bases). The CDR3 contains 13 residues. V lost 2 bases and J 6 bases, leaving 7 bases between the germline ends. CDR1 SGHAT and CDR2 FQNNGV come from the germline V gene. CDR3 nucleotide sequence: TGTGCCAGCAGCTTACAGGGATATGAAAAACTGTTTTTT. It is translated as CASSLQGYEKLFF. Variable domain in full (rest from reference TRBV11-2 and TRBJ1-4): EAGVAQSPRYKIIEKRQSVAFWCNPISGHATLYWYQQILGQGPKLLIQFQNNGVVDDSQLPKDRFSAERLKGVDSTLKIQPAKLEDSAVYLCASSLQGYEKLFFGSGTQLSVL.

CDR3 loop: CASSVGGTPEQFF. CDR3 nucleotides: TGTGCCAGCAGCGTAGGGGGGACTCCCGAGCAGTTCTTC. The chain uses TRBV7-7 and TRBJ2-1; D might be TRBD1 or TRBD2, each matching 6 bases. This CDR3 is 13 amino acids long. CDR1 SSHAT and CDR2 FNYEAQ come from the germline V gene (reference sequence). V lost 5 bases to trimming and J lost 10 bases, with 15 bases between them.

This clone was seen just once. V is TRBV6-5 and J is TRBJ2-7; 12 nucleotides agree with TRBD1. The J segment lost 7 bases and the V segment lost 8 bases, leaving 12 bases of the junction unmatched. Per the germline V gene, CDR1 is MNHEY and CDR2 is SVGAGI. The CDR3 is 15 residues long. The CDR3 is CASSFRDRGRGEQYF. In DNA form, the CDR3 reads TGTGCCAGCTCCTTCCGGGACAGGGGGCGAGGGGAGCAGTACTTC.

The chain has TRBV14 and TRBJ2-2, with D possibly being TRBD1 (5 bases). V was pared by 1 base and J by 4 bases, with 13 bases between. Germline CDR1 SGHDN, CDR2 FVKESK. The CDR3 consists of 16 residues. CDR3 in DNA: TGTGCCAGCAGCCAAGGACGGCAGGGTATCACCGGGGAGCTGTTTTTT. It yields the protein CASSQGRQGITGELFF.

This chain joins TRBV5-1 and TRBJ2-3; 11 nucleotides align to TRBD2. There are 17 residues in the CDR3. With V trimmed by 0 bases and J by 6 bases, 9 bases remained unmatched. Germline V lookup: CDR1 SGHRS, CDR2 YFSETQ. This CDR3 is CASSLVPSGGFGDTQYF. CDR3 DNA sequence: TGCGCCAGCAGCTTGGTTCCTAGCGGGGGGTTTGGCGATACGCAGTATTTT. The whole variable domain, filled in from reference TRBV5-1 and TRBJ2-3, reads KAGVTQTPRYLIKTRGQQVTLSCSPISGHRSVSWYQQTPGQGLQFLFEYFSETQRNKGNFPGRFSGRQFSNSRSEMNVSTLELGDSALYLCASSLVPSGGFGDTQYFGPGTRLTVL.

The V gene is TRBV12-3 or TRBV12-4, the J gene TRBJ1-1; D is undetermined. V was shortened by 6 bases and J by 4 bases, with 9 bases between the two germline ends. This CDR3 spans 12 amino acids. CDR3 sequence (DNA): TGTGCCAGCAGGATCCAGGCCACTGAAGCTTTCTTT. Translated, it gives CASRIQATEAFF.

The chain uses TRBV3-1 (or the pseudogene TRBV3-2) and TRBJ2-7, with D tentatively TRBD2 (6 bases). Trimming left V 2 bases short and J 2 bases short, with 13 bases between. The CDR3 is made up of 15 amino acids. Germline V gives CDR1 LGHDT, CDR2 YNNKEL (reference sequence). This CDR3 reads CASSQWGVTTYEQYF. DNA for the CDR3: TGTGCCAGCAGCCAATGGGGGGTCACAACCTACGAGCAGTACTTC.

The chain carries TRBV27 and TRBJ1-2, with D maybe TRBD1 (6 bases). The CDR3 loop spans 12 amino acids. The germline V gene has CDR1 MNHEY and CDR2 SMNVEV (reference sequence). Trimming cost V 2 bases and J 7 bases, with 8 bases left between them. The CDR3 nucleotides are TGTGCCAGCAGTTTACCAGGGGCTGGCTACACCTTC. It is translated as CASSLPGAGYTF.

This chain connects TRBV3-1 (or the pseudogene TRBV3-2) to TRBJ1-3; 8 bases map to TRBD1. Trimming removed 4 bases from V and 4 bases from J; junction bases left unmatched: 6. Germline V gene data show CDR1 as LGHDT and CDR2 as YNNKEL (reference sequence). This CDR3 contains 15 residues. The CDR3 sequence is CASSPGQGKGNTIYF. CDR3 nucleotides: TGTGCCAGCAGCCCTGGACAGGGCAAAGGAAACACCATATATTTT.

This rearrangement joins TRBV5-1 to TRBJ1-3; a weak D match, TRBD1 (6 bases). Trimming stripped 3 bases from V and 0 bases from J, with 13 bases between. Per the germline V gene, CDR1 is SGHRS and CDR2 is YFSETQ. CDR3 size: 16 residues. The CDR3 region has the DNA TGCGCCAGCAGCTCCACAGGGAGAGACTCTGGAAACACCATATATTTT. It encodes CASSSTGRDSGNTIYF.

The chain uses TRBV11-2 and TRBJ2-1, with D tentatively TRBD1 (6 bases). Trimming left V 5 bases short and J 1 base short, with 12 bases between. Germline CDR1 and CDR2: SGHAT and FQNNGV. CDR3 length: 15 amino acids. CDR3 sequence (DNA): TGTGCCAGCAGCATTTTGACAGGTTCCTACAATGAGCAGTTCTTC. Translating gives CASSILTGSYNEQFF.

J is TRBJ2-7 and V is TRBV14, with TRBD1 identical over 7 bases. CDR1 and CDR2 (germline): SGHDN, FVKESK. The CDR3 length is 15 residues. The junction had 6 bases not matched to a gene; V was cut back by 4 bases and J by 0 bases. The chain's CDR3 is CASSPWTGISYEQYF. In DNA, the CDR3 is TGTGCCAGCAGCCCCTGGACAGGAATCTCCTACGAGCAGTACTTC.